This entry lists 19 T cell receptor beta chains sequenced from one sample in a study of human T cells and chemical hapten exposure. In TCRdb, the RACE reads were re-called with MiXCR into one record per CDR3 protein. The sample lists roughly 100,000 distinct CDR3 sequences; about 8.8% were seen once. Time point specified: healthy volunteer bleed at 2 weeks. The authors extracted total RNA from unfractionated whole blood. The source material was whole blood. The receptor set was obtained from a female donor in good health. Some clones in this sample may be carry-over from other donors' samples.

In DNA form, the CDR3 reads TGTGCCAGCAGCCAAACACAGAAGGTAGATACGCAGTATTTT. Its protein product is CASSQTQKVDTQYF. The chain is built from TRBV5-4 and TRBJ2-3; D is undetermined. Trimming stripped 4 bases from V and 5 bases from J, with 14 bases between. The CDR3 consists of 14 residues. Per germline, CDR1 SGHNT and CDR2 YYREEE (reference sequence).

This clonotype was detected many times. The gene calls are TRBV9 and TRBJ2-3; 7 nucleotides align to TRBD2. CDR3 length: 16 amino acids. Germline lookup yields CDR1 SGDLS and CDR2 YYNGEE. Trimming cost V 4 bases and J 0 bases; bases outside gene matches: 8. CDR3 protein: CASSPILAASTDTQYF. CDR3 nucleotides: TGTGCCAGCAGCCCTATCCTAGCGGCTAGCACAGATACGCAGTATTTT.

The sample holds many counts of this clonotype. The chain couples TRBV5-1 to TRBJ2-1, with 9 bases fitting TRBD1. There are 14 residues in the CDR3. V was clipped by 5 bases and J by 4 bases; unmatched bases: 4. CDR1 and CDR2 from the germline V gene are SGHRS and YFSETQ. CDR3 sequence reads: CASSPGTGYNEQFF. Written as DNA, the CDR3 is TGCGCCAGCAGTCCCGGGACAGGGTACAATGAGCAGTTCTTC.

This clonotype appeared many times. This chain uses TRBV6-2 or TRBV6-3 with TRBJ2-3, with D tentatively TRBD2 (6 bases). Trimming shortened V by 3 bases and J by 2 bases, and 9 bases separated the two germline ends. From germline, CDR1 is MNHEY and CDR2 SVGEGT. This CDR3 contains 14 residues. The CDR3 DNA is TGTGCCAGCAGTTATCGCGGGGACACAGATACGCAGTATTTT. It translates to CASSYRGDTDTQYF.

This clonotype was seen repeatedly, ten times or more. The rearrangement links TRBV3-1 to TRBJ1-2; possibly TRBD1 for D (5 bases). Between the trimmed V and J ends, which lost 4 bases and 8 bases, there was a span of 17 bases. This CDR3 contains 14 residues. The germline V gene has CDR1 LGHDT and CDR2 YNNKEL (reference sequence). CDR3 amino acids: CASSRDSQAGGYTF. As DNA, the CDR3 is TGTGCCAGCAGCCGTGATTCACAGGCGGGGGGCTACACCTTC.

The CDR3 spells CASSQDSSPYEQYF. CDR3 DNA sequence: TGCGCCAGCAGCCAAGATTCTAGCCCCTACGAGCAGTACTTC. This sequence joins TRBV4-3 and TRBJ2-7; perhaps TRBD2 as D (5 bases). Between the trimmed V and J ends, which lost 0 bases and 2 bases, there was a span of 8 bases. CDR1 and CDR2 (germline): LGHNA, YSLEER. The CDR3 is 14 amino acids.

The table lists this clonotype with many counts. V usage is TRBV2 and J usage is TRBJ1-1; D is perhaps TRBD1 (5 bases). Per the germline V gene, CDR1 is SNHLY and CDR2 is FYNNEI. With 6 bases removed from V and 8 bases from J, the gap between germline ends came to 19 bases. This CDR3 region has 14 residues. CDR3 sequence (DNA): TGTGCCAGCAGCAGGGTGGGTAATCTAAGGGAAGCTTTCTTT. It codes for CASSRVGNLREAFF.

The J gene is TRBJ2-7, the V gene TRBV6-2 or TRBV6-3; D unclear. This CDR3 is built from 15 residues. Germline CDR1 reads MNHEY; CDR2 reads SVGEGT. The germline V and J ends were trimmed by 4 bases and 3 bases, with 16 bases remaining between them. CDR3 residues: CASSSDRNQIYEQYF. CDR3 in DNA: TGTGCCAGCAGTTCTGACCGGAATCAAATCTACGAGCAGTACTTC.

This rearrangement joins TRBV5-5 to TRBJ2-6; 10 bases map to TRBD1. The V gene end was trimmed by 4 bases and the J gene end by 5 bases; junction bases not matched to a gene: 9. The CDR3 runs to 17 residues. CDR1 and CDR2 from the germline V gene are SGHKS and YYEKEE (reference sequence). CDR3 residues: CASSTAGTGVWANVLTF. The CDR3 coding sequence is TGTGCCAGCAGCACCGCCGGGACAGGGGTCTGGGCCAACGTCCTGACTTTC.

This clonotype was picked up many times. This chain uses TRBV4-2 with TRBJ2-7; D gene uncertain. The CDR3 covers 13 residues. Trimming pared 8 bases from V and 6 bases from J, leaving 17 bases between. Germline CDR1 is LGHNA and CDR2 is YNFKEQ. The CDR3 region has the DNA TGTGCCAGCTCTTCAGGCCTAATGGGCGAGCAGTACTTC. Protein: CASSSGLMGEQYF.

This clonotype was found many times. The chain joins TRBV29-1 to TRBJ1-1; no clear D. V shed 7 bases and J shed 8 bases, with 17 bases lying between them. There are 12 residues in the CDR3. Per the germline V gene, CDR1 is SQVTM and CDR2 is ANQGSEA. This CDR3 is CSGRSWGLEAFF. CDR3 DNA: TGCAGCGGAAGAAGTTGGGGTTTAGAAGCTTTCTTT.

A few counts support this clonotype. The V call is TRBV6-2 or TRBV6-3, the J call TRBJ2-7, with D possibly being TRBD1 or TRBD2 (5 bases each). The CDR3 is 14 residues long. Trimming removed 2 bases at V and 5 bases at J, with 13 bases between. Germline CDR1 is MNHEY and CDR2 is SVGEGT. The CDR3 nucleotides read TGTGCCAGCAGTTACGCCAGGGAGAGCGACGAGCAGTACTTC. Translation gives CASSYARESDEQYF.

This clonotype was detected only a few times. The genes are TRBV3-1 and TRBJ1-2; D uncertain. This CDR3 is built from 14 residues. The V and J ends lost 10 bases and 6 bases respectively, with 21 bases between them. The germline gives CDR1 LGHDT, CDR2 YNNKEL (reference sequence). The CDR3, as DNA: TGTGCCACCGGGCCACGGGATAGCGTCCATGGCTACACCTTC. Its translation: CATGPRDSVHGYTF.

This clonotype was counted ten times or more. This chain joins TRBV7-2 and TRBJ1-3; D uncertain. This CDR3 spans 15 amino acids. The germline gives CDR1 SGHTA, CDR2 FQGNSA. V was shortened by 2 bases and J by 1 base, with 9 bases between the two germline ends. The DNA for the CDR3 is TGTGCCAGCAGCTTAACCGACCTTTCTGGAAACACCATATATTTT. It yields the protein CASSLTDLSGNTIYF. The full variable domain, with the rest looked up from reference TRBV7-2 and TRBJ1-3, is GAGVSQSPSNKVTEKGKDVELRCDPISGHTALYWYRQSLGQGLEFLIYFQGNSAPDKSGLPSDRFSAERTGGSVSTLTIQRTQQEDSAVYLCASSLTDLSGNTIYFGEGSWLTVV.

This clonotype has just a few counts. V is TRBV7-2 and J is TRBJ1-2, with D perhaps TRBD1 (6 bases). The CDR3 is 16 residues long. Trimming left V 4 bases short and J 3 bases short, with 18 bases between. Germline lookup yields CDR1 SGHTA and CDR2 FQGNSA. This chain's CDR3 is CASSSRLGGAYYGYTF. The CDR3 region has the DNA TGTGCCAGCAGCTCTCGTTTAGGGGGGGCGTACTATGGCTACACCTTC.

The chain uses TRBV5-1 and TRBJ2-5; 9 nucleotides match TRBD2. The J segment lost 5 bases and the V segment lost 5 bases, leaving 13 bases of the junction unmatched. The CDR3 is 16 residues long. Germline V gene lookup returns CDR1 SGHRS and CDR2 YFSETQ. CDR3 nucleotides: TGCGCCAGCAGTCTTGAATCAGCGGGAGGCAGCGAGACCCAGTACTTC. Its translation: CASSLESAGGSETQYF.

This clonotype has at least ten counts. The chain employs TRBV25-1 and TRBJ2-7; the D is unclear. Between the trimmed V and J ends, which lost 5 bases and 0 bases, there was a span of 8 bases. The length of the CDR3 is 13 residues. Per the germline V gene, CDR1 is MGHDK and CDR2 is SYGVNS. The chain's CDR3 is CASSSEHSYEQYF. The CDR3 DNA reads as TGTGCCAGCAGTTCGGAACACTCCTACGAGCAGTACTTC.

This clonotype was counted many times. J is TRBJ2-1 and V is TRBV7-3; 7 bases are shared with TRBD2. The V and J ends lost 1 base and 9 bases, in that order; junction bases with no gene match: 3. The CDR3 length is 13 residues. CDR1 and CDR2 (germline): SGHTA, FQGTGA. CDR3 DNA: TGTGCCAGCAGCTTAAGTTTAGCGGGTGAGCAGTTCTTC. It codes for CASSLSLAGEQFF. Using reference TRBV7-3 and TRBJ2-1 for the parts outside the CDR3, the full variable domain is GAGVSQTPSNKVTEKGKYVELRCDPISGHTALYWYRQSLGQGPEFLIYFQGTGAADDSGLPNDRFFAVRPEGSVSTLKIQRTERGDSAVYLCASSLSLAGEQFFGPGTRLTVL.

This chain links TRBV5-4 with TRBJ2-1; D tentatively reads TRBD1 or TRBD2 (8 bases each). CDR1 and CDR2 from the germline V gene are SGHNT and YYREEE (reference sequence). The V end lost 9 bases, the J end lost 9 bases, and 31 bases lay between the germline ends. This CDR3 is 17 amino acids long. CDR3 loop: CATRSGTGGAGEGEQFF. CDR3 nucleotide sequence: TGTGCCACGAGATCCGGGACAGGAGGAGCGGGAGAGGGTGAGCAGTTCTTC.